The source of this TCR beta chain is a study of blood T cell repertoires in COVID-19. As for the study in general: Sites across the United States, Italy and Spain contributed samples from acute and convalescent COVID-19.

Sequencing was performed with immunoSEQ multiplex PCR; in TCRdb, only in-frame clones are kept and a portion is missing. The sample carries about 210,000 clones, approximately 81% recorded once. The CDR3 runs to 15 residues. J was trimmed by 1 base and V by 6 bases; bases with no gene match: 6. Germline V CDR1 and CDR2: LGHDT, YNNKEL (reference sequence). The chain joins TRBV3-1 (or the pseudogene TRBV3-2) to TRBJ2-1; TRBD1 matches at 7 bases. Sample: peripheral blood. This TCR came from a woman aged 80 or older with COVID-19, enrolled during active disease. The CDR3 DNA reads as TGTGCCAGCAGGACCGGGACAGAGTCCTACAATGAGCAGTTCTTC. As protein: CASRTGTESYNEQFF.